This T cell receptor beta chain was profiled in a study of T cells after yellow fever vaccination. Production of TCR cDNA was by 5'RACE template switching, which also added a universal primer site and UMIs. TCRdb re-called the 5' RACE reads through MiXCR, storing one row per CDR3 protein. Among about 220,000 distinct CDR3 sequences listed, 6% to 8% were seen once. In this sample, this clonotype turned up a few times. Antigen: not known. Study-wide findings and caveats: Post-booster repertoires again held most primary-vaccination clones (about 95% CD4, roughly 88% CD8).

V gave up 0 bases and J gave up 5 bases, with 13 bases separating them. This CDR3 has 15 amino acids. The germline V gene encodes CDR1 LGHNA and CDR2 YSLEER. Specimen: CD4+ T cells sorted from PBMCs, collected on the day of the yellow fever booster vaccination. The receptor was isolated from a man younger than 40 who received the YFV17D yellow fever vaccine. V and J are TRBV4-3 and TRBJ1-1; TRBD1 might be the D (5 bases). This chain's CDR3 is CASSQDSGGGTEAFF. DNA of the CDR3: TGCGCCAGCAGCCAAGATAGCGGGGGAGGAACTGAAGCTTTCTTT.